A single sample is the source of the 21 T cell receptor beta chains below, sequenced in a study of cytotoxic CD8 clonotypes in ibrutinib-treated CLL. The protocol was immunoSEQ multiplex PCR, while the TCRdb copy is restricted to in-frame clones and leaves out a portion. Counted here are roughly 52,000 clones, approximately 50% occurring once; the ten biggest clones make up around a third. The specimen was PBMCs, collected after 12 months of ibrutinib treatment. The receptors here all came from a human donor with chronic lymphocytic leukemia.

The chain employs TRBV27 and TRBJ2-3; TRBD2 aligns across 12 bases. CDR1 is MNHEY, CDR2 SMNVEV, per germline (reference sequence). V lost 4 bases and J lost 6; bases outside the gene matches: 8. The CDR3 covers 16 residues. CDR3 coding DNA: TGTGCCAGCAGTTCTCGGACTAGCGGGATCAGGGATACGCAGTATTTT. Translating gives CASSSRTSGIRDTQYF.

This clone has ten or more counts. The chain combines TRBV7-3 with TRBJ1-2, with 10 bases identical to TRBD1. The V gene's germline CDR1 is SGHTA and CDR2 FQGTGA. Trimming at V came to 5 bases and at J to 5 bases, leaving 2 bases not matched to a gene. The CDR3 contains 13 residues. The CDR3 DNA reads TGTGCCAGCAGCAAGGGACAGGGGTATGGCTACACCTTC. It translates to CASSKGQGYGYTF.

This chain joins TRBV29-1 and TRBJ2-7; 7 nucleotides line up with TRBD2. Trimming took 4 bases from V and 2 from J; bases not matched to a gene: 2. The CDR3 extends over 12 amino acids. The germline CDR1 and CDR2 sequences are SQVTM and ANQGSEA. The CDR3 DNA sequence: TGCAGCGTTGGCGGGGGAACCTACGAGCAGTACTTC. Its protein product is CSVGGGTYEQYF.

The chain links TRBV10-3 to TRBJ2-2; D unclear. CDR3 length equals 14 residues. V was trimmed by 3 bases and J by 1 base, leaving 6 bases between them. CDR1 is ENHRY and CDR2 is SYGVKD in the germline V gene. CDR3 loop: CAISEPGNTGELFF. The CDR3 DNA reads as TGTGCCATCAGTGAACCGGGGAACACCGGGGAGCTGTTTTTT.

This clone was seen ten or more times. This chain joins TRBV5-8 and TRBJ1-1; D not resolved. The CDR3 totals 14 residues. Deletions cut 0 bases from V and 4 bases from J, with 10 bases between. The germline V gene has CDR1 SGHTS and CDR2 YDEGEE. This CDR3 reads CASSLDTPSTEAFF. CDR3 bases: TGTGCCAGCAGCTTGGATACTCCCTCCACTGAAGCTTTCTTT.

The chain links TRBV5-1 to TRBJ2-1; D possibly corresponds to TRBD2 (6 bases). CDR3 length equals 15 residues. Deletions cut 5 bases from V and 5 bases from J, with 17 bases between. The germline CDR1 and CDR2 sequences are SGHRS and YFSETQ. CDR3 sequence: CASSSSGSGNNEQFF. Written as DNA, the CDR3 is TGCGCCAGCAGTTCCTCGGGTAGCGGAAACAATGAGCAGTTCTTC.

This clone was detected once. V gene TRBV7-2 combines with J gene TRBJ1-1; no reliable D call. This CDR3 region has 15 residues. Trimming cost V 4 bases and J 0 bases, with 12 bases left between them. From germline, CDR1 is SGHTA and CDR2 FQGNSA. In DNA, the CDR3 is TGTGCCAGCAGCTCGGGCTTGGGGTTGAACACTGAAGCTTTCTTT. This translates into CASSSGLGLNTEAFF.

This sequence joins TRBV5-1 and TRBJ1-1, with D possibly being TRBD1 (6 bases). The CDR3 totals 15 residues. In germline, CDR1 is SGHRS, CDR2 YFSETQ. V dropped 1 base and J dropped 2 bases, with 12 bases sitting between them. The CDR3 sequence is CASSLRVQGNTEAFF. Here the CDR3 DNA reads TGCGCCAGCAGCTTGAGGGTACAGGGAAACACTGAAGCTTTCTTT.

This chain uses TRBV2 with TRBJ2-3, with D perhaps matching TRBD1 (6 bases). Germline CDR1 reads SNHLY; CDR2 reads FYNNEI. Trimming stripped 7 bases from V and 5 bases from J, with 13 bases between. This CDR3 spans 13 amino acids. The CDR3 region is CASTGGGGDTQYF. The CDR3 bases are TGTGCCAGCACTGGTGGGGGCGGAGATACGCAGTATTTT.

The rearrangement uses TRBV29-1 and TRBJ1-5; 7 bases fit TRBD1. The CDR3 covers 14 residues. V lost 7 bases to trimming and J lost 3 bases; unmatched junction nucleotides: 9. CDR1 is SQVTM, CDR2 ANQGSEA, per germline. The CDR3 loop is CSAIEGAANQPQHF. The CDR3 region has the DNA TGCAGCGCCATCGAGGGGGCCGCCAATCAGCCCCAGCATTTT.

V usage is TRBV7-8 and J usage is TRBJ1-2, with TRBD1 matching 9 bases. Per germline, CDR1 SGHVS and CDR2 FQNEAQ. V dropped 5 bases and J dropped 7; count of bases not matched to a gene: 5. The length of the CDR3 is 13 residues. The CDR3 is CASSKTGGSGYTF. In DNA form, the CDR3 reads TGTGCCAGCAGCAAAACAGGGGGCAGTGGCTACACCTTC. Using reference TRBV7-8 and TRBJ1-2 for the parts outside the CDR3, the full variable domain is GAGVSQSPRYKVAKRGQDVALRCDPISGHVSLFWYQQALGQGPEFLTYFQNEAQLDKSGLPSDRFFAERPEGSVSTLKIQRTQQEDSAVYLCASSKTGGSGYTFGSGTRLTVV.

The CDR3: CASSLEATGIGGYTF. Written as DNA, the CDR3 is TGTGCCAGCAGCTTGGAGGCGACAGGGATTGGTGGCTACACCTTC. V usage is TRBV5-6 and J usage is TRBJ1-2, with 7 bases identical to TRBD1. CDR3 length equals 15 residues. Trimming cost V 0 bases and J 7 bases; bases outside gene matches: 9. The germline V gene has CDR1 SGHDT and CDR2 YYEEEE.

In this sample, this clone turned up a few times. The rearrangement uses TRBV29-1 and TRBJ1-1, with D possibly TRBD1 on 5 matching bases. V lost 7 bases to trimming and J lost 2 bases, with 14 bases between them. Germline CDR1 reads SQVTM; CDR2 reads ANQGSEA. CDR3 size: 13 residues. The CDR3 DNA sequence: TGCAGCGGCCAACGGGGGTTCAACACTGAAGCTTTCTTT. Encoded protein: CSGQRGFNTEAFF. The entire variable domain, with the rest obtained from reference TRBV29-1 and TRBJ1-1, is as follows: SAVISQKPSRDICQRGTSLTIQCQVDSQVTMMFWYRQQPGQSLTLIATANQGSEATYESGFVIDKFPISRPNLTFSTLTVSNMSPEDSSIYLCSGQRGFNTEAFFGQGTRLTVV.

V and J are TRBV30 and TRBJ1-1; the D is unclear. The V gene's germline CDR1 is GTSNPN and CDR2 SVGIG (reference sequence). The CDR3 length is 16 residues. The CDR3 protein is CALEDVFKDINTEAFF. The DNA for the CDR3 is TGTGCTCTGGAGGACGTCTTTAAGGATATTAACACTGAAGCTTTCTTT.

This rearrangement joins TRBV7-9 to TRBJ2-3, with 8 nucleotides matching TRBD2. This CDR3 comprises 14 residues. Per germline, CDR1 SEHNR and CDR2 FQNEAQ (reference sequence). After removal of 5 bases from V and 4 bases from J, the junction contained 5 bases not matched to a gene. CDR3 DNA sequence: TGTGCCAGCAGCCCGGGGGGGAGCGCAGATACGCAGTATTTT. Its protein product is CASSPGGSADTQYF.

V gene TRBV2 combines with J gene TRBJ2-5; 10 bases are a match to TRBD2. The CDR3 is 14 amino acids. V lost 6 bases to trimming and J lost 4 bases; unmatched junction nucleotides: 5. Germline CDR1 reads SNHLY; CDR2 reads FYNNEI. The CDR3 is CASSWLAGAETQYF. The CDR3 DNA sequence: TGTGCCAGCAGCTGGCTAGCGGGAGCAGAGACCCAGTACTTC.

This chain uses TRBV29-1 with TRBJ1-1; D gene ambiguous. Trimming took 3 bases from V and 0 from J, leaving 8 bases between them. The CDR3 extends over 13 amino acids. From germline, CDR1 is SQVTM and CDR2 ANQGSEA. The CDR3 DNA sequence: TGCAGCGTTGAGAGTCCCCTGAACACTGAAGCTTTCTTT. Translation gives CSVESPLNTEAFF.

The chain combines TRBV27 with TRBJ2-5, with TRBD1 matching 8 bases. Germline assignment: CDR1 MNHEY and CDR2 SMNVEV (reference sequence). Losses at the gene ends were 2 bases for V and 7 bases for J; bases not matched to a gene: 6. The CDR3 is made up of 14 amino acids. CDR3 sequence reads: CASSLQGAGGTQYF. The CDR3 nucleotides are TGTGCCAGCAGTTTACAGGGGGCCGGGGGGACCCAGTACTTC.

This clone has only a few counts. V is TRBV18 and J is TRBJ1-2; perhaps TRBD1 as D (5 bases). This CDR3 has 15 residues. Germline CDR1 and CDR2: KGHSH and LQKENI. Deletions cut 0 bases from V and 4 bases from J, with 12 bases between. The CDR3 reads CASSPPSGRVYGYTF. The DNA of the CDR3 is TGTGCCAGCTCACCACCGAGCGGCAGGGTCTATGGCTACACCTTC.

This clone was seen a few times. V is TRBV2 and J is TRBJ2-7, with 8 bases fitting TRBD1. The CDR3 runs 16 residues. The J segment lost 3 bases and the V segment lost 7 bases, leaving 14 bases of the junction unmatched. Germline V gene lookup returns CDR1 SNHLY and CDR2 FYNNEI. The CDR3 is CASTEGGGTGLYEQYF. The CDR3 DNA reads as TGTGCCAGCACCGAAGGTGGGGGGACAGGCCTCTACGAGCAGTACTTC.

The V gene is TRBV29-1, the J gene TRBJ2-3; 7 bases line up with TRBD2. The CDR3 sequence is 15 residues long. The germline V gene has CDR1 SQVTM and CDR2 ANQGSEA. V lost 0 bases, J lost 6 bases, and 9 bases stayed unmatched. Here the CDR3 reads CSVEELGRSADTQYF. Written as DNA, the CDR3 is TGCAGCGTTGAAGAGCTCGGGAGGTCGGCGGATACGCAGTATTTT.